Below are 28 T cell receptor beta chains sequenced from a single sample in a study of shared clonotypes between healthy human individuals. Libraries were prepared by immunoSEQ multiplex PCR; TCRdb keeps only in-frame clonotypes and omits some of them. The sample has about 2.1 million clones, 85% to 95% seen once; the top ten hold about 1.7%. Positive CCR7 selection of CD45RO-negative cells yielded the naive CD8 cells, and terminally differentiated effector memory CD45RA+ cells were excluded. Sample: naive CD8+ T cells from PBMCs. The source is a man younger than 35 in good health. Some clones in this sample may be carry-over from other donors' samples.

This chain uses TRBV29-1 with TRBJ2-1; D unresolved. CDR1 SQVTM and CDR2 ANQGSEA come from the germline V gene. The CDR3 spans 12 residues. Trimming removed 3 bases from V and 10 bases from J, with 13 bases in between. CDR3 nucleotides: TGCAGCGTTGATCAGGACCGCCTGGAGCAGTTCTTC. Its translation is CSVDQDRLEQFF.

The J gene is TRBJ1-1, the V gene TRBV7-8; D may be TRBD1 (6 bases). The CDR3 runs 14 residues. Germline V CDR1 and CDR2: SGHVS, FQNEAQ. Trimming cost V 5 bases and J 2 bases, with 12 bases left between them. The CDR3 nucleotides are TGTGCCAGCAGCGTGGGACACTTAAACACTGAAGCTTTCTTT. This translates into CASSVGHLNTEAFF.

J is TRBJ2-7 and V is TRBV19; 7 bases line up with TRBD1. Germline V CDR1 and CDR2: LNHDA, SQIVND (reference sequence). This CDR3 comprises 15 residues. Unmatched junction bases numbered 6, after V lost 2 bases and J lost 2 bases. The CDR3: CASSIYRGRPYEQYF. CDR3 coding DNA: TGTGCCAGTAGTATATACAGGGGCCGACCCTACGAGCAGTACTTC.

The CDR3 sequence is CASSHPLDRRSFTEAFF. CDR3 bases: TGTGCCAGCAGCCACCCCCTGGACAGGAGATCATTCACTGAAGCTTTCTTT. The gene calls are TRBV7-2 and TRBJ1-1; 7 bases fit TRBD1. CDR3 length equals 17 residues. Per the germline V gene, CDR1 is SGHTA and CDR2 is FQGNSA. Trimming took 5 bases from V and 4 from J; bases not matched to a gene: 16.

With regard to this clone: Other DNA sequences in this sample translate to the same CDR3. V and J are TRBV6-1 and TRBJ1-1; D remains ambiguous. The CDR3 consists of 14 residues. V shed 2 bases and J shed 0 bases, with 7 bases lying between them. Germline CDR1 reads MNHNS; CDR2 reads SASEGT. DNA of the CDR3: TGTGCCAGCAGTGAAAGAGGAGTGAACACTGAAGCTTTCTTT. This translates into CASSERGVNTEAFF.

The chain combines TRBV7-9 with TRBJ1-1; 7 nucleotides match TRBD1. Germline CDR1 and CDR2: SEHNR and FQNEAQ (reference sequence). With 5 bases clipped from V and 5 bases from J, the junction kept 5 bases outside the gene matches. The length of the CDR3 is 13 residues. DNA for the CDR3: TGTGCCAGCAGCACAGGGGTTCGAACTGAAGCTTTCTTT. It translates to CASSTGVRTEAFF.

The chain joins TRBV7-2 to TRBJ1-1, with 7 bases fitting TRBD1. The CDR3 is 15 amino acids. Per the germline V gene, CDR1 is SGHTA and CDR2 is FQGNSA. The ends lost 4 bases at V and 0 bases at J; junction bases unmatched: 5. CDR3 sequence reads: CASSYPTGMNTEAFF. The CDR3 DNA is TGTGCCAGCAGCTACCCGACAGGGATGAACACTGAAGCTTTCTTT.

Only one count was recorded for this clone. Other DNA sequences in the same sample also yield this CDR3. The chain joins TRBV9 to TRBJ1-3; possible D gene TRBD1, 5 bases. The CDR3 loop spans 14 amino acids. V lost 4 bases and J 1 base, leaving 9 bases between the germline ends. Looked up from germline, CDR1 is SGDLS and CDR2 is YYNGEE. The CDR3 region is CASSRDRSGNTIYF. For the CDR3, the DNA is TGTGCCAGCAGCAGGGACCGGTCTGGAAACACCATATATTTT.

The V gene is TRBV19, the J gene TRBJ1-2, with D maybe TRBD1 (6 bases). Per germline, CDR1 LNHDA and CDR2 SQIVND (reference sequence). This CDR3 has 14 amino acids. V lost 10 bases and J 6 bases, leaving 21 bases between the germline ends. This CDR3 reads CATKFRGASDGYTF. The CDR3 nucleotides are TGTGCCACCAAATTCAGGGGCGCGAGTGATGGCTACACCTTC.

The chain carries TRBV4-1 and TRBJ1-1, with D uncertain. The CDR3 is 14 amino acids. The germline gives CDR1 MGHRA, CDR2 YSYEKL. V was clipped by 1 base and J by 3 bases, with 9 bases between them. The CDR3 is CASSQVFGDTEAFF. CDR3 nucleotides: TGCGCCAGCAGCCAAGTTTTCGGGGACACTGAAGCTTTCTTT.

This chain links TRBV7-8 with TRBJ2-4, with a weak D call TRBD2 (6 bases). V lost 3 bases, J lost 0 bases, and 12 bases lay in between. The CDR3 has 16 residues. CDR1 SGHVS and CDR2 FQNEAQ come from the germline V gene. CDR3 loop: CASSFGGVLAKNIQYF. DNA of the CDR3: TGTGCCAGCAGCTTTGGAGGGGTTTTAGCCAAAAACATTCAGTACTTC.

The chain is built from TRBV19 and TRBJ2-5; D is tentatively TRBD1 or TRBD2 (6 bases each). The ends were cut back, 6 bases at V and 0 bases at J, with 14 bases in the middle. The CDR3 length is 15 residues. Germline-derived CDR1 and CDR2 are LNHDA and SQIVND (reference sequence). CDR3 residues: CASSHEGGDQETQYF. Written as DNA, the CDR3 is TGTGCCAGTAGCCACGAGGGGGGAGACCAAGAGACCCAGTACTTC.

The chain is built from TRBV10-3 and TRBJ2-1; 9 nucleotides agree with TRBD1. The CDR3 loop spans 15 amino acids. The germline gives CDR1 ENHRY, CDR2 SYGVKD. V was clipped by 6 bases and J by 6 bases; unmatched bases: 9. The CDR3 loop reads CAIREGQGIINEQFF. In nucleotides, the CDR3 is TGTGCCATCAGGGAGGGACAGGGTATTATCAATGAGCAGTTCTTC.

This clone was recorded once. The chain combines TRBV7-9 with TRBJ1-2; TRBD1 might be the D (5 bases). V lost 5 bases and J 8 bases, leaving 15 bases between the germline ends. Germline V gene data show CDR1 as SEHNR and CDR2 as FQNEAQ (reference sequence). The CDR3 totals 13 residues. The CDR3 coding sequence is TGTGCCAGCAGCGGGACGACGGAGAGGGGCTACACCTTC. The encoded protein is CASSGTTERGYTF.

V and J are TRBV10-3 and TRBJ2-7, with 7 bases lining up with TRBD1. CDR3 length: 14 amino acids. Trimming took 5 bases from V and 2 from J; bases not matched to a gene: 6. Germline loops: CDR1 ENHRY, CDR2 SYGVKD. CDR3 in DNA: TGTGCCATCAGTAGAGGGACAGCAACCTACGAGCAGTACTTC. This encodes CAISRGTATYEQYF.

The chain carries TRBV7-2 and TRBJ2-1, with TRBD2 matching 9 bases. The CDR3 contains 15 residues. The germline V gene has CDR1 SGHTA and CDR2 FQGNSA. V trimming: 3 bases; J trimming: 8 bases; junction bases outside the gene matches: 8. The CDR3 sequence is CASSLWREGRDEQFF. Written as DNA, the CDR3 is TGTGCCAGCAGCTTGTGGCGGGAGGGCCGGGATGAGCAGTTCTTC.

V gene TRBV7-9 combines with J gene TRBJ2-5; 9 nucleotides align to TRBD1. Germline CDR1 is SEHNR and CDR2 is FQNEAQ (reference sequence). This CDR3 is built from 15 residues. J gave up 2 bases and V 4 bases, and 5 bases lay outside the gene matches. The CDR3 sequence is CASSYRTGAQETQYF. CDR3 nucleotide sequence: TGTGCCAGCAGCTACAGGACAGGGGCTCAAGAGACCCAGTACTTC.

Remarks on this clone: This may be a read error: a much more frequent sequence differs by one nucleotide. The chain joins TRBV2 to TRBJ2-6; tentatively, D is TRBD1 (5 bases). V lost 6 bases, J lost 0 bases, and 6 bases lay in between. Germline V gene lookup returns CDR1 SNHLY and CDR2 FYNNEI. The CDR3 extends over 14 amino acids. The CDR3 is CASSDSSGANVLTF. The CDR3 DNA is TGTGCCAGCAGCGACAGCTCTGGGGCCAACGTCCTGACTTTC.

With respect to this clone: The sample has other DNA sequences that encode this CDR3 too. The genes are TRBV4-2 and TRBJ2-7; a possible D gene is TRBD2 (6 bases). Trimming cost V 0 bases and J 0 bases, with 6 bases left between them. The germline CDR1 and CDR2 sequences are LGHNA and YNFKEQ. This CDR3 comprises 14 residues. The CDR3 protein is CASSQEDYSYEQYF. CDR3 DNA sequence: TGTGCCAGCAGCCAAGAGGACTACTCCTACGAGCAGTACTTC.

The V call is TRBV11-2, the J call TRBJ2-5; D uncertain. The DNA end lines up better with TRBJ2-7; the J call may be wrong. CDR1 and CDR2 (germline): SGHAT, FQNNGV. CDR3 length: 13 residues. CDR3 sequence (DNA): TGTGCCAGCAGCTTAGGCGGAGACTACGAGCAGTACTTC. It is translated as CASSLGGDYEQYF.

This sequence joins TRBV15 and TRBJ2-1; the D gene could be TRBD1 or TRBD2 (5 bases each). The germline gives CDR1 LNHNV, CDR2 YYDKDF (reference sequence). The CDR3 loop spans 15 amino acids. Trimming removed 0 bases from V and 8 bases from J, with 14 bases in between. CDR3 in DNA: TGTGCCACCAGCAGAGATCAGGGCCGAGGGGATGAGCAGTTCTTC. Its translation is CATSRDQGRGDEQFF.

The genes are TRBV9 and TRBJ2-5, with 9 bases matching TRBD2. Germline trimming cut 0 bases from V and 2 bases from J; bases unmatched to any gene: 5. The CDR3 extends over 16 amino acids. Per the germline V gene, CDR1 is SGDLS and CDR2 is YYNGEE. CDR3 region: CASSVGGLAGQETQYF. CDR3 DNA sequence: TGTGCCAGCAGCGTAGGGGGTCTAGCGGGACAAGAGACCCAGTACTTC.

The genes are TRBV7-9 and TRBJ2-1; D is ambiguous. V gave up 4 bases and J gave up 0 bases, with 7 bases separating them. Germline V lookup: CDR1 SEHNR, CDR2 FQNEAQ (reference sequence). The length of the CDR3 is 14 residues. The CDR3 DNA sequence: TGTGCCAGCAGCTACGCTTCCTCCTACAATGAGCAGTTCTTC. Translated, it gives CASSYASSYNEQFF.

This chain's CDR3 is CASSEQIGFGYTF. The CDR3 nucleotides read TGTGCCAGCAGTGAGCAGATTGGATTTGGCTACACCTTC. V is TRBV2 and J is TRBJ1-2, with D unclear. This CDR3 region has 13 residues. V was pared by 3 bases and J by 7 bases, with 12 bases between. From germline, CDR1 is SNHLY and CDR2 FYNNEI.

The V call is TRBV19, the J call TRBJ2-1; 7 positions match TRBD2. This CDR3 is built from 16 residues. V shed 3 bases and J 2 bases; nucleotides not matched to a gene: 7. Germline V gives CDR1 LNHDA, CDR2 SQIVND (reference sequence). As DNA, the CDR3 is TGTGCCAGTAGTATCCCCCTAGCGGCCCCCTACAATGAGCAGTTCTTC. Translating it yields CASSIPLAAPYNEQFF.

A word on this clone: Within the sample, other DNA sequences also encode this same CDR3. The rearrangement joins TRBV29-1 to TRBJ2-1; no firm D call. This CDR3 contains 12 residues. CDR1 and CDR2 from the germline V gene are SQVTM and ANQGSEA. V was clipped by 2 bases and J by 4 bases, with 6 bases between them. The CDR3 bases are TGCAGCGTTGAACTCCGTTACAATGAGCAGTTCTTC. It codes for CSVELRYNEQFF.

The rearrangement joins TRBV10-3 to TRBJ2-1; 11 bases agree with TRBD2. The CDR3 is made up of 15 amino acids. The germline gives CDR1 ENHRY, CDR2 SYGVKD. J lost 5 bases, V lost 5 bases, and 5 bases had no gene match. CDR3 bases: TGTGCCATCAGTCCTAGCGGGAGGACCGACAATGAGCAGTTCTTC. Translation gives CAISPSGRTDNEQFF.

With regard to this clone: The same CDR3 is also encoded by other DNA sequences in this sample. The J gene is TRBJ2-7, the V gene TRBV4-1; 9 bases map to TRBD2. This CDR3 spans 15 amino acids. V shed 1 base, J shed 1 base, and the junction held 2 bases outside the gene matches. Germline V gene data show CDR1 as MGHRA and CDR2 as YSYEKL. The CDR3 region has the DNA TGCGCCAGCAGCCAAGCGCTAGCGGGGTCCTACGAGCAGTACTTC. Its protein is CASSQALAGSYEQYF.